A single sample is the source of the 29 T cell receptor beta chains below, sequenced in a study of T-cell memory formation after mild COVID-19. TCRdb used MiXCR to reprocess the 5' RACE reads, holding one entry per CDR3 protein. The sample lists roughly 550,000 distinct CDR3 sequences; about a fifth were seen once. Sample: PBMCs or a T cell subset sorted from them (not recorded which). The source is an adult woman who had mild COVID-19 (a few samples of this study predate the infection). Cell type and time point are not known.

V gene TRBV21-1 combines with J gene TRBJ2-2; the table calls TRBD2, which could not be checked here. TRBV21-1 is a pseudogene segment. This CDR3 comprises 16 residues. The CDR3 DNA sequence: TGTGCCAGCAGTGAAATAGCGGGAGGGCAGGCCGGGGAGCTGTTTTTT. Protein product: CASSEIAGGQAGELFF.

The V and J genes are TRBV7-3 and TRBJ2-5, with D perhaps TRBD2 (5 bases). Trimming shortened V by 2 bases and J by 4 bases, and 8 bases separated the two germline ends. Looked up from germline, CDR1 is SGHTA and CDR2 is FQGTGA. The CDR3 is 13 amino acids. CDR3 DNA sequence: TGTGCCAGCAGCTTAGGTAGCGTAGAGACCCAGTACTTC. Translated, it gives CASSLGSVETQYF.

J is TRBJ2-7 and V is TRBV29-1, with D perhaps TRBD1 (6 bases). The germline V gene has CDR1 SQVTM and CDR2 ANQGSEA. The CDR3 has 13 amino acids. V shed 6 bases and J shed 1 base, with 13 bases lying between them. The chain's CDR3 is CSVNWGPSYEQYF. The CDR3 DNA sequence: TGCAGCGTCAATTGGGGGCCATCCTACGAGCAGTACTTC.

This chain links TRBV25-1 with TRBJ1-1; possible D gene TRBD1, 6 bases. Trimming left V 7 bases short and J 0 bases short, with 9 bases between. In germline, CDR1 is MGHDK, CDR2 SYGVNS. The length of the CDR3 is 13 residues. The CDR3 sequence is CASNGTLNTEAFF. CDR3 coding DNA: TGTGCCAGCAACGGGACACTGAACACTGAAGCTTTCTTT.

This clonotype has a handful of counts. The chain combines TRBV4-1 with TRBJ2-2; D remains ambiguous. This CDR3 is 15 amino acids long. Looked up from germline, CDR1 is MGHRA and CDR2 is YSYEKL. Between the trimmed V and J ends, which lost 0 bases and 5 bases, there was a span of 10 bases. The CDR3 here is CASSQEFSRTGELFF. The CDR3 DNA follows: TGCGCCAGCAGCCAAGAGTTCTCGAGGACCGGGGAGCTGTTTTTT.

Only a few counts were recorded for this clonotype. The rearrangement links TRBV5-1 to TRBJ2-5; TRBD1 matches 7 bases. The germline gives CDR1 SGHRS, CDR2 YFSETQ. V trimming: 5 bases; J trimming: 2 bases; junction bases outside the gene matches: 6. The CDR3 spans 14 residues. DNA of the CDR3: TGCGCCAGCAGAATTGGGGGACAGCAAGAGACCCAGTACTTC. Translation: CASRIGGQQETQYF.

In this sample, this clonotype turned up a few times. The chain is built from TRBV3-1 and TRBJ2-1; perhaps TRBD1 as D (5 bases). The CDR3 spans 14 residues. V was shortened by 3 bases and J by 6 bases, with 12 bases between the two germline ends. Germline V gene sequence: CDR1 LGHDT, CDR2 YNNKEL (reference sequence). The CDR3, as DNA: TGTGCCAGCAGCCAGGGGCCACCCCGCAATGAGCAGTTCTTC. It specifies CASSQGPPRNEQFF.

This clonotype turned up a few times. V gene TRBV11-2 combines with J gene TRBJ2-3; 8 bases align to TRBD2. The V segment lost 5 bases and the J segment 4 bases; nucleotides outside the gene matches: 8. Per germline, CDR1 SGHAT and CDR2 FQNNGV. The length of the CDR3 is 15 residues. CDR3 sequence: CASSPSTSAADTQYF. The CDR3 coding sequence is TGTGCCAGCAGCCCCTCGACTAGCGCGGCAGATACGCAGTATTTT.

The V gene is TRBV6-5, the J gene TRBJ1-1; D gene unclear. The CDR3 spans 17 residues. Germline V lookup: CDR1 MNHEY, CDR2 SVGAGI. Deletions cut 0 bases from V and 1 base from J, with 15 bases between. In nucleotides, the CDR3 is TGTGCCAGCAGTTACTCTTATAGGCTGGGCTCGAACACTGAAGCTTTCTTT. The encoded protein is CASSYSYRLGSNTEAFF.

This clonotype came up many times. The gene calls are TRBV5-1 and TRBJ2-3; D gene ambiguous. Trimming cost V 4 bases and J 2 bases, with 20 bases left between them. Germline CDR1 SGHRS, CDR2 YFSETQ. The CDR3 spans 17 residues. For the CDR3, the DNA is TGCGCCAGCAGCATAACTCCCGGGCGGTACATCACAGATACGCAGTATTTT. It translates to CASSITPGRYITDTQYF.

V and J are TRBV19 and TRBJ2-1; D might be TRBD2 (5 bases). Trimming took off 5 bases at V and 4 bases at J, with 15 bases between the two ends. Germline values: CDR1 LNHDA, CDR2 SQIVND (reference sequence). The CDR3 is made up of 15 amino acids. For the CDR3, the DNA is TGTGCCAGTAGTCCTCGACCGGACTTTTACAATGAGCAGTTCTTC. Its protein is CASSPRPDFYNEQFF.

The chain employs TRBV6-5 and TRBJ2-5; 8 nucleotides agree with TRBD1. J gave up 3 bases and V 0 bases, and 12 bases lay outside the gene matches. The CDR3 covers 18 residues. Germline V gene data show CDR1 as MNHEY and CDR2 as SVGAGI. The CDR3 DNA reads as TGTGCCAGCAGTTACTCGCAGGGGGCTTTGATAGACGAAGAGACCCAGTACTTC. Translated: CASSYSQGALIDEETQYF.

This clonotype was detected a few times. The V gene is TRBV6-5, the J gene TRBJ2-5, with D possibly TRBD2 on 6 matching bases. The CDR3 length is 14 residues. V lost 5 bases and J lost 4, with 14 bases in between. From germline, CDR1 is MNHEY and CDR2 SVGAGI. CDR3 protein: CASSVIRELETQYF. The CDR3 nucleotides are TGTGCCAGCAGTGTAATCCGGGAGTTAGAGACCCAGTACTTC.

There are a few counts of this clonotype. J is TRBJ1-5 and V is TRBV12-3 or TRBV12-4; D is unclear. The CDR3 has 12 residues. Between the trimmed V and J ends, which lost 4 bases and 6 bases, there was a span of 7 bases. The chain's CDR3 is CASSSRPQPQHF. DNA of the CDR3: TGTGCCAGCAGTTCCCGACCTCAGCCCCAGCATTTT.

The chain links TRBV5-1 to TRBJ2-7; unclear D gene. Looked up from germline, CDR1 is SGHRS and CDR2 is YFSETQ. V shed 3 bases and J shed 6 bases, with 10 bases lying between them. The CDR3 is 12 amino acids. The chain's CDR3 is CASSSVDSEQYF. DNA of the CDR3: TGCGCCAGCAGCTCGGTAGACTCCGAGCAGTACTTC. Full variable domain (remainder filled in from reference TRBV5-1 and TRBJ2-7): KAGVTQTPRYLIKTRGQQVTLSCSPISGHRSVSWYQQTPGQGLQFLFEYFSETQRNKGNFPGRFSGRQFSNSRSEMNVSTLELGDSALYLCASSSVDSEQYFGPGTRLTVT.

This clonotype appeared a few times. The V call is TRBV28, the J call TRBJ2-2, with D unresolved. V lost 6 bases and J 7 bases, leaving 18 bases between the germline ends. Germline V CDR1 and CDR2: MDHEN, SYDVKM. This CDR3 contains 15 residues. The CDR3 protein is CASRTLAERVGELFF. CDR3 in DNA: TGTGCCAGCAGGACTCTGGCAGAACGGGTCGGGGAGCTGTTTTTT.

This clonotype was detected only a few times. The CDR3 coding sequence is TGCAGTGCTAGAAAAGGGCTAAATCAGCCCCAGCATTTT. Translation: CSARKGLNQPQHF. The V gene is TRBV20-1, the J gene TRBJ1-5, with D uncertain. Trimming shortened V by 2 bases and J by 4 bases, and 9 bases separated the two germline ends. Germline values: CDR1 DFQATT, CDR2 SNEGSKA (reference sequence). The CDR3 consists of 13 residues.

The chain recombines TRBV6-6 with TRBJ2-5; tentatively, D is TRBD2 (6 bases). The CDR3 length is 12 residues. V was shortened by 7 bases and J by 4 bases, with 10 bases between the two germline ends. The germline gives CDR1 MNHNY, CDR2 SVGAGI (reference sequence). The CDR3 spells CASTGGAETQYF. The CDR3 region has the DNA TGTGCCAGCACCGGGGGTGCAGAGACCCAGTACTTC.

The chain recombines TRBV25-1 with TRBJ2-3, with unresolved D. The CDR3 is 11 residues long. From germline, CDR1 is MGHDK and CDR2 SYGVNS. The V end was cut by 6 bases, the J end by 6 bases, with 7 bases between. The CDR3 nucleotides are TGTGCCAGCAGACAAGGTGATACGCAGTATTTT. As protein: CASRQGDTQYF.

The rearrangement joins TRBV7-2 to TRBJ2-1; no firm D call. This CDR3 has 16 residues. The V and J ends lost 3 bases and 3 bases respectively, with 15 bases between them. Germline-derived CDR1 and CDR2 are SGHTA and FQGNSA. CDR3 amino acids: CASSFYFSTNYNEQFF. Here the CDR3 DNA reads TGTGCCAGCAGCTTTTACTTCTCAACCAACTACAATGAGCAGTTCTTC. The entire variable domain, with the rest obtained from reference TRBV7-2 and TRBJ2-1, is as follows: GAGVSQSPSNKVTEKGKDVELRCDPISGHTALYWYRQSLGQGLEFLIYFQGNSAPDKSGLPSDRFSAERTGGSVSTLTIQRTQQEDSAVYLCASSFYFSTNYNEQFFGPGTRLTVL.

This sequence joins TRBV9 and TRBJ2-3; no definite D call. The CDR3 sequence is 14 residues long. V was clipped by 0 bases and J by 5 bases, with 10 bases between them. CDR1 and CDR2 from the germline V gene are SGDLS and YYNGEE. CDR3 in DNA: TGTGCCAGCAGCGTAGATTTAGGTGGAGATACGCAGTATTTT. Residues: CASSVDLGGDTQYF. Filled out from reference TRBV9 and TRBJ2-3, the complete variable domain reads DSGVTQTPKHLITATGQRVTLRCSPRSGDLSVYWYQQSLDQGLQFLIQYYNGEERAKGNILERFSAQQFPDLHSELNLSSLELGDSALYFCASSVDLGGDTQYFGPGTRLTVL.

This clonotype was recorded at least ten times. This rearrangement joins TRBV3-1 to TRBJ1-6; D gene ambiguous. Trimming took off 6 bases at V and 4 bases at J, with 10 bases between the two ends. Germline CDR1 is LGHDT and CDR2 is YNNKEL (reference sequence). The CDR3 totals 14 residues. This chain's CDR3 is CASRKDQYNSPLHF. In nucleotides, the CDR3 is TGTGCCAGCAGAAAAGACCAATATAATTCACCCCTCCACTTT.

V and J are TRBV20-1 and TRBJ2-1; TRBD2 matches at 13 bases. This CDR3 region has 17 residues. Per germline, CDR1 DFQATT and CDR2 SNEGSKA (reference sequence). J was trimmed by 8 bases and V by 3 bases; bases with no gene match: 13. The CDR3 region has the DNA TGCAGTGCTAGGGGGACTAGCGGGGCGGTGAGGTCATATGAGCAGTTCTTC. Protein sequence: CSARGTSGAVRSYEQFF.

This clonotype was seen many times. The chain is built from TRBV7-2 and TRBJ2-1; D unresolved. V lost 0 bases and J 7 bases, leaving 4 bases between the germline ends. Germline assignment: CDR1 SGHTA and CDR2 FQGNSA. The CDR3 sequence is 12 residues long. The CDR3 here is CASSLARNEQFF. DNA for the CDR3: TGTGCCAGCAGCTTAGCGCGGAATGAGCAGTTCTTC.

This chain uses TRBV12-3 or TRBV12-4 with TRBJ2-7; TRBD1 might be the D (5 bases). The CDR3 consists of 13 residues. Trimming took off 8 bases at V and 7 bases at J, with 18 bases between the two ends. CDR3 DNA sequence: TGTGCCAGCGAATGGGCAGGGTCCAGGGAGCAGTACTTC. As protein: CASEWAGSREQYF.

This clonotype has only a few counts. The rearrangement uses TRBV5-1 and TRBJ2-6; D ambiguous. From germline, CDR1 is SGHRS and CDR2 YFSETQ. V lost 2 bases, J lost 0 bases, and 6 bases lay in between. CDR3 size: 15 residues. Here the CDR3 DNA reads TGCGCCAGCAGCTTTACGTACTCTGGGGCCAACGTCCTGACTTTC. Amino acids: CASSFTYSGANVLTF.

This clonotype has a handful of counts. The chain combines TRBV30 with TRBJ1-1; D ambiguous. V was clipped by 3 bases and J by 3 bases, with 29 bases between them. The CDR3 runs 19 residues. Germline CDR1 GTSNPN, CDR2 SVGIG (reference sequence). The CDR3 DNA reads as TGTGCCTGGAGCGAAAGAACCGACCCGGCCCCAGCTAGGGACACTGAAGCTTTCTTT. This codes for CAWSERTDPAPARDTEAFF.

J is TRBJ1-4 and V is TRBV7-9; D gene uncertain. The V end was cut by 0 bases, the J end by 6 bases, with 11 bases between. Per the germline V gene, CDR1 is SEHNR and CDR2 is FQNEAQ (reference sequence). The CDR3 is 15 residues long. Here the CDR3 reads CASSLAETKDEKLFF. CDR3 nucleotides: TGTGCCAGCAGCTTAGCGGAGACGAAGGATGAAAAACTGTTTTTT.

The chain joins TRBV20-1 to TRBJ2-6; 8 bases line up with TRBD1. The ends lost 1 base at V and 0 bases at J; junction bases unmatched: 8. The CDR3 totals 18 residues. Germline V gives CDR1 DFQATT, CDR2 SNEGSKA (reference sequence). The CDR3 bases are TGCAGTGCTAGAGTCACAGGGGGGTCATACTCTGGGGCCAACGTCCTGACTTTC. Translated, it gives CSARVTGGSYSGANVLTF.